The 30 T cell receptor beta chains listed next were all sequenced from one sample in a study of T cells in women clearing cervical HPV infection. Produced via immunoSEQ multiplex PCR; TCRdb's table is partial and in-frame only. The data include about 20,000 clones; the top ten clones carry roughly 4.9%. The sequenced material came from blood buffy coat. The source is a woman aged 18 to 69 with a cervical HPV16 infection that either progressed to CIN3+ or cleared (not recorded which).

This clone is labeled medium-sized based on frequency. CDR3 bases read: TGTGCCAGCAGTCCCTTAGATACG. The encoded protein is CASSPLDT. The complete CDR3 reads CASSPLDTQYF. This chain uses TRBV7-2 with TRBJ2-3, with unresolved D. The read is 3 residues too short to cover the CDR3 end, so that end is filled in from the germline J gene. From germline, CDR1 is SGHTA and CDR2 FQGNSA. Deletions cut 6 bases from V and 5 bases from J, with 6 bases between. The CDR3 sequence is 11 residues long.

Turning to this clone: The read ends 3 residues early relative to the CDR3; the germline J gene fills the gap. The chain recombines TRBV5-4 with TRBJ2-7; 7 bases line up with TRBD2. The V gene's germline CDR1 is SGHNT and CDR2 YYREEE (reference sequence). V trimming: 4 bases; J trimming: 2 bases; junction bases outside the gene matches: 9. The CDR3 consists of 15 residues. The CDR3 here is CASSEYGGGPYEQYF. The DNA read from the CDR3 is TGTGCCAGCAGCGAATACGGGGGAGGGCCCTACGAG.

The CDR3 DNA, read in part, is TGTGCCAGCGAAAAAGGGGAGGAAGATACG. This encodes CASEKGEEDT. The full CDR3 is CASEKGEEDTQYF. The chain uses TRBV2 and TRBJ2-3; D perhaps matches TRBD2 (6 bases). The sequenced fragment ends 3 residues before the CDR3 boundary, so the rest is inferred from the germline J gene. In germline, CDR1 is SNHLY, CDR2 FYNNEI. V was cut by 8 bases and J by 5 bases, with 14 bases left in between. The CDR3 covers 13 residues. Combining the CDR3 with reference TRBV2 and TRBJ2-3 gives the whole variable domain EPEVTQTPSHQVTQMGQEVILRCVPISNHLYFYWYRQILGQKVEFLVSFYNNEISEKSEIFDDQFSVERPDGSNFTLKIRSTKLEDSAMYFCASEKGEEDTQYFGPGTRLTVL.

Turning to this clone: The sequence runs out 3 residues before the end of the CDR3; the remainder is reconstructed from the germline J gene. This sequence joins TRBV20-1 and TRBJ1-6; D is possibly TRBD1 (5 bases). V was cut by 2 bases and J by 6 bases, with 11 bases left in between. Germline loops: CDR1 DFQATT, CDR2 SNEGSKA (reference sequence). The CDR3 has 14 amino acids. CDR3 DNA (partial): TGCAGTGCTAGAACCCCTGACAGTAATTCACCC. This translates into CSARTPDSNSP. The whole CDR3 protein is CSARTPDSNSPLHF.

For this clone: Germline is not matched at one junction end, which may reflect a read error. The read ends 3 residues early relative to the CDR3; the germline J gene fills the gap. Other DNA sequences in this sample translate to the same CDR3. The V and J genes are TRBV5-5 and TRBJ1-3; perhaps TRBD1 as D (5 bases). CDR1 is SGHKS and CDR2 is YYEKEE in the germline V gene (reference sequence). The CDR3 contains 15 residues. The CDR3 is CASSFGHSTGNTIYF. The CDR3 bases that were read are TGTGCCAGCAGCTTTGGACATTCAACTGGAAACACG.

As concerns this clone: The CDR3 end is not reached by the read, which stops 3 residues before it; the germline J gene fills it in. The chain recombines TRBV5-4 with TRBJ2-5; TRBD1 might be the D (6 bases). Trimming took 2 bases from V and 4 from J, leaving 15 bases between them. The germline V gene has CDR1 SGHNT and CDR2 YYREEE (reference sequence). CDR3 size: 15 residues. The sequenced CDR3 bases are TGTGCCAGCAGCTTCAGGGGCAGCATGCGAGAGACC. It is translated as CASSFRGSMRET. The CDR3 reads in full as CASSFRGSMRETQYF.

About this clone: Coverage ceases 3 residues before the CDR3 finishes, and the germline J gene fills in the end. The chain carries TRBV4-1 and TRBJ2-2; D not resolved. Germline V CDR1 and CDR2: MGHRA, YSYEKL. The germline V and J ends were trimmed by 0 bases and 2 bases, with 10 bases remaining between them. The CDR3 contains 16 residues. The CDR3 here is CASSQDYTKNTGELFF. CDR3 bases read: TGCGCCAGCAGCCAAGATTATACTAAAAACACCGGGGAG.

With respect to this clone: The read stops 3 residues short of the end of the CDR3; the missing end is completed from the germline J gene. The chain recombines TRBV19 with TRBJ1-5, with 7 bases aligning to TRBD1. This CDR3 is 14 amino acids long. The junction had 3 bases not matched to a gene; V was cut back by 5 bases and J by 2 bases. Looked up from germline, CDR1 is LNHDA and CDR2 is SQIVND (reference sequence). The covered CDR3 bases are TGTGCCAGTAGTTCGGGACAGCGCAATCAGCCC. It translates to CASSSGQRNQP. The whole CDR3 sequence reads CASSSGQRNQPQHF.

About this clone itself: The CDR3 goes on 3 residues after the read ends, and that part is filled in from the germline J gene. The chain links TRBV29-1 to TRBJ2-1; TRBD2 matches at 10 bases. There are 15 residues in the CDR3. V shed 6 bases, J shed 4 bases, and the junction held 9 bases outside the gene matches. CDR1 SQVTM and CDR2 ANQGSEA come from the germline V gene. The chain's CDR3 is CSVKGVAGGYNEQFF. Incomplete CDR3 DNA: TGCAGCGTGAAAGGAGTAGCGGGGGGATACAATGAG.

As concerns this clone: The CDR3 end falls 3 residues outside the read, so it is completed with the germline J gene. The chain is built from TRBV20-1 and TRBJ2-3, with 8 bases identical to TRBD2. Looked up from germline, CDR1 is DFQATT and CDR2 is SNEGSKA (reference sequence). The V gene end was trimmed by 2 bases and the J gene end by 0 bases; junction bases not matched to a gene: 13. CDR3 length equals 18 residues. The DNA read from the CDR3 is TGCAGTGCTAGAACCGGGACTAGGGCAAGCGGAAGCACAGATACG. Translation gives CSARTGTRASGSTDT. The whole CDR3 protein is CSARTGTRASGSTDTQYF.

Turning to this clone: The junction departs from germline at one end; a sequencing error may be responsible. Sequencing ends 3 residues short of the CDR3 end; the germline J gene provides the rest. This CDR3 is also generated by other DNA sequences in the sample. The V call is TRBV20-1, the J call TRBJ1-6, with D perhaps matching TRBD1 (6 bases). This CDR3 is built from 16 residues. Germline-derived CDR1 and CDR2 are DFQATT and SNEGSKA (reference sequence). CDR3 protein: CSAREWGAGGNSPLHF. The DNA read from the CDR3 is TGCAGTGCCAGAGAATGGGGGGCCGGGGGGAATTCGCCC.

CDR3 in amino acids: CASSVGGSYTGELFF. CDR3 DNA, as far as it was read: TGTGCCAGCAGCGTAGGTGGCAGTTACACCGGGGAG. This rearrangement joins TRBV9 to TRBJ2-2; D remains unclear. The CDR3 end falls 3 residues outside the read, so it is completed with the germline J gene. The CDR3 sequence is 15 residues long. From germline, CDR1 is SGDLS and CDR2 YYNGEE. Trimming stripped 0 bases from V and 3 bases from J, with 9 bases between.

As for this clone: From the germline J gene comes the end of the CDR3, since the read stops 3 residues before it. This rearrangement joins TRBV28 to TRBJ1-1; D not resolved. The CDR3 is made up of 15 amino acids. Deletions cut 4 bases from V and 2 bases from J, with 14 bases between. Germline V gives CDR1 MDHEN, CDR2 SYDVKM. CDR3 amino acids: CASSSPGWVNTEAFF. Partial CDR3 DNA: TGTGCCAGCAGTTCGCCGGGGTGGGTAAACACTGAA.

Points on this clone: The read terminates 3 residues before the CDR3 end, so the remaining end is supplied by the germline J gene. The chain is built from TRBV29-1 and TRBJ1-2; D perhaps matches TRBD1 (5 bases). Between the trimmed V and J ends, which lost 5 bases and 2 bases, there was a span of 9 bases. Germline lookup yields CDR1 SQVTM and CDR2 ANQGSEA. This CDR3 comprises 12 residues. The sequenced part of the CDR3 DNA is TGCAGCGTTAGACAGACAAACTATGGC. It translates to CSVRQTNYG. The whole CDR3 sequence is CSVRQTNYGYTF.

In the case of this clone: The missing CDR3 end, 3 residues past where the read stops, is filled in from the germline J gene. The chain recombines TRBV16 with TRBJ1-2; possibly TRBD1 for D (5 bases). The CDR3 runs to 14 residues. From germline, CDR1 is KGHSY and CDR2 FQNENV. With 8 bases removed from V and 4 bases from J, the gap between germline ends came to 17 bases. CDR3 residues: CASDRQRGIYGYTF. CDR3 bases read: TGTGCCAGCGATCGGCAACGGGGGATCTATGGC.

The DNA read from the CDR3 is TGTGCCTGGACCGGGACAGGAGATGAAAAA. Amino acid sequence: CAWTGTGDEK. The complete CDR3 reads CAWTGTGDEKLFF. The chain recombines TRBV30 with TRBJ1-4; 8 bases agree with TRBD1. The observed sequence ends 3 residues before the CDR3 terminus, with the missing tail filled in from the germline J gene. Germline V gene lookup returns CDR1 GTSNPN and CDR2 SVGIG (reference sequence). The CDR3 spans 13 residues. With V trimmed by 4 bases and J by 6 bases, 4 bases remained unmatched.

As concerns this clone: The CDR3 is cut off 3 residues early in the read; its end comes from the germline J gene. This rearrangement joins TRBV19 to TRBJ2-1; 11 nucleotides line up with TRBD2. The CDR3 sequence is 15 residues long. The germline gives CDR1 LNHDA, CDR2 SQIVND (reference sequence). The V and J ends lost 4 bases and 4 bases, in that order; junction bases with no gene match: 3. CDR3 sequence: CASSTLAGGYNEQFF. The DNA read from the CDR3 is TGTGCCAGTAGTACCCTAGCGGGGGGATACAATGAG.

Remarks on this clone: With the read ending 3 residues before the CDR3 end, the germline J gene is used to fill in that end. The V call is TRBV19, the J call TRBJ2-2; D may be TRBD2 (5 bases). The CDR3 is 17 amino acids. The V and J ends lost 6 bases and 7 bases respectively, with 24 bases between them. Germline CDR1 LNHDA, CDR2 SQIVND (reference sequence). The DNA read from the CDR3 is TGTGCCAGTAGGTCGGAGGTGGGCCAAATCCTAAGCGGGGAG. Protein sequence: CASRSEVGQILSGE. The complete CDR3 protein is CASRSEVGQILSGELFF. Combining the CDR3 with reference TRBV19 and TRBJ2-2 gives the whole variable domain DGGITQSPKYLFRKEGQNVTLSCEQNLNHDAMYWYRQDPGQGLRLIYYSQIVNDFQKGDIAEGYSVSREKKESFPLTVTSAQKNPTAFYLCASRSEVGQILSGELFFGEGSRLTVL.

With respect to this clone: The read gets to within 3 residues of the CDR3 end, and the germline J gene fills in the rest. The chain uses TRBV10-3 and TRBJ2-5; TRBD1 is a possible D gene (6 bases). Germline V gene sequence: CDR1 ENHRY, CDR2 SYGVKD. V shed 0 bases and J shed 2 bases, with 22 bases lying between them. The length of the CDR3 is 19 residues. The CDR3 sequence is CAISESNRAGRPGQETQYF. The covered CDR3 bases are TGTGCCATCAGTGAGTCGAACAGGGCAGGCCGTCCGGGTCAAGAGACC.

In the case of this clone: The read ends 3 residues shy of where the CDR3 ends; the end is completed using the germline J gene. This chain connects TRBV7-6 to TRBJ2-7; the match to TRBD1 covers 9 bases. The CDR3 consists of 15 residues. The germline V gene has CDR1 SGHVS and CDR2 FNYEAQ. With V trimmed by 2 bases and J by 4 bases, 6 bases remained unmatched. Partial CDR3 DNA: TGTGCCAGCAGCTTACAGACAGGGGGGATTTACGAG. Translation: CASSLQTGGIYE. The whole CDR3 reads CASSLQTGGIYEQYF.

To note about this clone: The read finishes 3 residues shy of the CDR3 end, and the germline J gene is used to complete it. The rearrangement uses TRBV5-1 and TRBJ2-7; 9 positions agree with TRBD2. The CDR3 spans 15 residues. The J segment lost 1 base and the V segment lost 3 bases, leaving 5 bases of the junction unmatched. Germline loops: CDR1 SGHRS, CDR2 YFSETQ. Partial CDR3 DNA: TGCGCCAGCAGCTCCTCCAGCGGGGGGTCCTACGAG. Its translation is CASSSSSGGSYE. The whole CDR3 is CASSSSSGGSYEQYF.

Note on this clone: The DNA ends 3 residues before the CDR3 does, and the rest of the CDR3 is filled in from the germline J gene. The rearrangement links TRBV28 to TRBJ2-1; 11 bases are shared with TRBD1. This CDR3 is built from 16 residues. Losses at the gene ends were 5 bases for V and 4 bases for J; bases not matched to a gene: 7. Germline CDR1 is MDHEN and CDR2 is SYDVKM. CDR3 sequence reads: CASSTTGTGGYNEQFF. The DNA read from the CDR3 is TGTGCCAGCAGTACCACGGGGACAGGGGGTTACAATGAG.

As regards this clone: The CDR3 extends 3 residues past the end of the read, so its final part is completed from the germline J gene. This chain joins TRBV20-1 and TRBJ2-3; perhaps TRBD2 as D (5 bases). Per germline, CDR1 DFQATT and CDR2 SNEGSKA (reference sequence). The CDR3 extends over 13 amino acids. The CDR3 loop is CSARPLGEETQYF. Partial CDR3 DNA: TGCAGTGCTAGGCCCCTCGGGGAAGAGACG.

As regards this clone: Coverage ceases 3 residues before the CDR3 finishes, and the germline J gene fills in the end. V usage is TRBV19 and J usage is TRBJ2-6; D not certain. Germline-derived CDR1 and CDR2 are LNHDA and SQIVND (reference sequence). V was pared by 5 bases and J by 2 bases, with 10 bases between. CDR3 size: 15 residues. The CDR3 region is CASSPRLTGANVLTF. CDR3 DNA (partial): TGTGCCAGTAGTCCGCGATTAACTGGGGCCAACGTC.

Of note for this clone: The read is 3 residues too short to cover the CDR3 end, so that end is filled in from the germline J gene. This chain connects TRBV18 to TRBJ2-5, with a weak D call TRBD1 (6 bases). CDR1 is KGHSH and CDR2 is LQKENI in the germline V gene. The V end was cut by 4 bases, the J end by 2 bases, with 14 bases between. The CDR3 has 15 amino acids. The chain's CDR3 is CASSRFRQEQETQYF. The CDR3 bases that were read are TGTGCCAGCTCACGTTTCCGACAGGAACAAGAGACC.

Concerning this clone itself: The read terminates 3 residues before the CDR3 end, so the remaining end is supplied by the germline J gene. The chain has TRBV20-1 and TRBJ2-2; 7 positions agree with TRBD1. There are 13 residues in the CDR3. Germline CDR1 is DFQATT and CDR2 is SNEGSKA (reference sequence). The CDR3 protein is CSARDNRGEKLFF. The DNA read from the CDR3 is TGCAGTGCTAGAGATAACAGGGGCGAAAAG.

As to this clone: From the germline J gene comes the end of the CDR3, since the read stops 3 residues before it. The chain recombines TRBV7-2 with TRBJ2-3; D perhaps matches TRBD1 (6 bases). The CDR3 is made up of 14 amino acids. The germline CDR1 and CDR2 sequences are SGHTA and FQGNSA. The CDR3 bases that were read are TGTGCCAGCAGCACAAGCAGGGGTGGAGAGACG. Protein product: CASSTSRGGET. The entire CDR3 protein is CASSTSRGGETQYF.

As regards this clone: Coverage ceases 3 residues before the CDR3 finishes, and the germline J gene fills in the end. The chain combines TRBV5-1 with TRBJ2-1; TRBD2 aligns across 9 bases. CDR3 length equals 17 residues. Germline CDR1 is SGHRS and CDR2 is YFSETQ. V lost 0 bases and J lost 3; bases outside the gene matches: 7. The sequenced part of the CDR3 DNA is TGCGCCAGCAGCTTGGATGGGCGGGGGGGCCTCTACAATGAG. Its protein product is CASSLDGRGGLYNE. In full, the CDR3 reads CASSLDGRGGLYNEQFF.

A word on this clone: Read coverage stops 3 residues before the CDR3 terminus; the germline J gene supplies the remainder. The V call is TRBV20-1, the J call TRBJ1-2; D is ambiguous. Germline CDR1 is DFQATT and CDR2 is SNEGSKA (reference sequence). The V end lost 7 bases, the J end lost 7 bases, and 16 bases lay between the germline ends. CDR3 length: 12 residues. CDR3 DNA, as far as it was read: TGCAGTGGGTTAGGGTCGTCCGGTGGC. Protein sequence: CSGLGSSGG. The complete CDR3 reads CSGLGSSGGYTF.

With respect to this clone: Read sequence stops 3 residues before the CDR3 end, and the germline J gene provides the missing end. The chain combines TRBV7-9 with TRBJ1-4, with TRBD1 matching 9 bases. The CDR3 consists of 14 residues. The ends lost 2 bases at V and 7 bases at J; junction bases unmatched: 2. Germline V gene sequence: CDR1 SEHNR, CDR2 FQNEAQ (reference sequence). CDR3: CASSLWDRAEKLFF. CDR3 DNA, as far as it was read: TGTGCCAGCAGCTTATGGGACAGGGCTGAAAAA.